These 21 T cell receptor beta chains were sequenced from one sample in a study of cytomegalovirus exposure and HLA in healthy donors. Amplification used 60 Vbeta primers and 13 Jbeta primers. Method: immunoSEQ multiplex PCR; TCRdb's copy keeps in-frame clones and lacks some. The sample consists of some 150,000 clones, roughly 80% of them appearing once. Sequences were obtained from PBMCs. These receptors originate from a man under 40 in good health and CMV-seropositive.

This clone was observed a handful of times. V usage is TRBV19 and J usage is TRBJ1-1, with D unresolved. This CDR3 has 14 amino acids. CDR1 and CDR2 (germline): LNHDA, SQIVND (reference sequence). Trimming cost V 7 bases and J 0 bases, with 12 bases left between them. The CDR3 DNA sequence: TGTGCCAGTATATCGTACAGCCTGAACACTGAAGCTTTCTTT. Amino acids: CASISYSLNTEAFF.

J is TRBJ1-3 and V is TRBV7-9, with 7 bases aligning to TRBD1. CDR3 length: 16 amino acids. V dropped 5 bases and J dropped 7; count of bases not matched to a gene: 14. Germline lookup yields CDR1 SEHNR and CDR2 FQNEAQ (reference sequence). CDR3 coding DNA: TGTGCCAGCAGCCCCTGGGACAGAAAGAGTGTTAACACCATATATTTT. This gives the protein CASSPWDRKSVNTIYF. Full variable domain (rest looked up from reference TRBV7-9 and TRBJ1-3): DTGVSQNPRHKITKRGQNVTFRCDPISEHNRLYWYRQTLGQGPEFLTYFQNEAQLEKSRLLSDRFSAERPKGSFSTLEIQRTEQGDSAMYLCASSPWDRKSVNTIYFGEGSWLTVV.

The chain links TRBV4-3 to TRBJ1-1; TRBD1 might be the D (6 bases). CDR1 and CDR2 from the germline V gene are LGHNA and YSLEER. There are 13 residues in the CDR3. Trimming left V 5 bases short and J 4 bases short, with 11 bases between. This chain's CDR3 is CASSSGVATEAFF. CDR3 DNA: TGCGCCAGCAGCTCAGGGGTAGCCACTGAAGCTTTCTTT.

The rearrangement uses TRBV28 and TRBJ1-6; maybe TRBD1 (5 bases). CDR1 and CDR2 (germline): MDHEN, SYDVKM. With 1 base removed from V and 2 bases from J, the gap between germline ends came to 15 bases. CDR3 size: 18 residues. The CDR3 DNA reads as TGTGCCAGCAGTTTATCCAACTTAGGACACCCCTATAATTCACCCCTCCACTTT. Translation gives CASSLSNLGHPYNSPLHF.

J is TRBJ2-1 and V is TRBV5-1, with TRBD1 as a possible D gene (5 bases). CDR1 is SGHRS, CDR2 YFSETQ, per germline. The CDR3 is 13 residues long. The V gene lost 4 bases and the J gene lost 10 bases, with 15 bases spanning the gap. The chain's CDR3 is CASSADVWGEQFF. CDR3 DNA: TGCGCCAGCAGCGCGGATGTTTGGGGCGAGCAGTTCTTC.

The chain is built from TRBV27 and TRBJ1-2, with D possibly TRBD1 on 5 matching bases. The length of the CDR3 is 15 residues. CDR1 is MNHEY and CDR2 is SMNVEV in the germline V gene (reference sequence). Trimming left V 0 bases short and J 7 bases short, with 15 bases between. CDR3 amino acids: CASSLSHGGLGGYTF. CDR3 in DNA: TGTGCCAGCAGTTTATCCCATGGGGGGTTGGGTGGCTACACCTTC.

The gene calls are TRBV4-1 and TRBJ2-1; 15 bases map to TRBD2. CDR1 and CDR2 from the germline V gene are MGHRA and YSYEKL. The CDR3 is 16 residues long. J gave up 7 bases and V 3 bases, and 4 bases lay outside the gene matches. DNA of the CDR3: TGCGCCAGCAGCCAGTCCGGGACTAGCGGGGGGAATGAGCAGTTCTTC. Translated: CASSQSGTSGGNEQFF.

The CDR3 loop reads CASSPGTEVYEQYF. Here the CDR3 DNA reads TGTGCCAGCAGCCCCGGGACAGAGGTCTACGAGCAGTACTTC. The rearrangement joins TRBV6-5 to TRBJ2-7, with 7 bases matching TRBD1. The CDR3 extends over 14 amino acids. CDR1 and CDR2 (germline): MNHEY, SVGAGI. The junction had 8 bases not matched to a gene; V was cut back by 6 bases and J by 3 bases.

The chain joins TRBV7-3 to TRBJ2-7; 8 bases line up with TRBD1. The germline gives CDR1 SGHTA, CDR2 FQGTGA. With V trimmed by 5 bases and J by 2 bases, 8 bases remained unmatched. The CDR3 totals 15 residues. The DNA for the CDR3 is TGTGCCAGCAGCCACCGACAGGGGCCAACCTACGAGCAGTACTTC. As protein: CASSHRQGPTYEQYF.

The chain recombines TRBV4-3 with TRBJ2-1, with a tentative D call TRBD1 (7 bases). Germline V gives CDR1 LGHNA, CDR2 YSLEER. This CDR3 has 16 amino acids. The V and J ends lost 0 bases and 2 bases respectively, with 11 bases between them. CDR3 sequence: CASSQDQGGTYNEQFF. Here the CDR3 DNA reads TGCGCCAGCAGCCAAGATCAGGGGGGAACCTACAATGAGCAGTTCTTC.

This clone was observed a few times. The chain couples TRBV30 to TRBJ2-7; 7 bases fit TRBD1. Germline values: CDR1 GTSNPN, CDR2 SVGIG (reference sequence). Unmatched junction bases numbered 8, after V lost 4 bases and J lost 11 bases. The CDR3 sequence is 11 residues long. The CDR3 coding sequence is TGTGCCTGGAAGAAAGGGGGCCGCAAGTACTTC. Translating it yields CAWKKGGRKYF.

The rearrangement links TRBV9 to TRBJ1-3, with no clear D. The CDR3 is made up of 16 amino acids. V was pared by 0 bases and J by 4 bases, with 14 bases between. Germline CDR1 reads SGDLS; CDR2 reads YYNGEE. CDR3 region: CASSVGNSLSGNTIYF. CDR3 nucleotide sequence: TGTGCCAGCAGCGTAGGAAACTCACTTTCGGGAAACACCATATATTTT.

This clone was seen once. The CDR3 sequence is CAWSVGGYEQYF. DNA for the CDR3: TGTGCCTGGAGTGTAGGGGGTTACGAGCAGTACTTC. This chain connects TRBV30 to TRBJ2-7; possible D gene TRBD1, 6 bases. Germline loops: CDR1 GTSNPN, CDR2 SVGIG (reference sequence). CDR3 length: 12 residues. Deletions cut 0 bases from V and 4 bases from J, with 7 bases between.

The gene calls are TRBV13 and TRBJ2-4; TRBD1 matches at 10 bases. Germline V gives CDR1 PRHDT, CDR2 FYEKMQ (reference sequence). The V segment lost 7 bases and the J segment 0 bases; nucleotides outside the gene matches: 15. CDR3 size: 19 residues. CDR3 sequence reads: CASTNIRDRGGIAKNIQYF. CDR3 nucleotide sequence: TGTGCCAGCACCAACATCCGGGACAGGGGAGGAATAGCCAAAAACATTCAGTACTTC.

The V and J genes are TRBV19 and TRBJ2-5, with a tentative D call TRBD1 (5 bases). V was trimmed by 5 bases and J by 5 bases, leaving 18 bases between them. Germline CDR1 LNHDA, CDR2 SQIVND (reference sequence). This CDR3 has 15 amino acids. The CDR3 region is CASSLLGQGMETQYF. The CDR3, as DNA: TGTGCCAGTAGTCTCCTCGGGCAGGGCATGGAGACCCAGTACTTC.

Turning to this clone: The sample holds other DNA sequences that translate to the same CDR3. CDR3 amino acids: CASSLDRETQYF. The CDR3 DNA reads TGTGCCAGCAGCTTAGACAGGGAGACCCAGTACTTC. The gene calls are TRBV7-2 and TRBJ2-5; D might be TRBD1 (5 bases). The V end lost 1 base, the J end lost 5 bases, and 5 bases lay between the germline ends. Germline CDR1 is SGHTA and CDR2 is FQGNSA. CDR3 length equals 12 residues.

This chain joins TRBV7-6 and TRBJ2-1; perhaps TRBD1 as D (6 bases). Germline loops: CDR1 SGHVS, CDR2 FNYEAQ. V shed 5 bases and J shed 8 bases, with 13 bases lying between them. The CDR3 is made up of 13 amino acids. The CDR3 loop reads CASSQDAGDEQFF. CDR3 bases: TGTGCCAGCAGCCAGGATGCAGGGGATGAGCAGTTCTTC.

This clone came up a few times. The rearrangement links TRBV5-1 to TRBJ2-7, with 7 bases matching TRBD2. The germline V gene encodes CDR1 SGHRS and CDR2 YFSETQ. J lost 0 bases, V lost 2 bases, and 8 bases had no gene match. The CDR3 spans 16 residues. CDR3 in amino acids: CASSFFGGISSYEQYF. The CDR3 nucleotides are TGCGCCAGCAGCTTTTTCGGGGGGATAAGCTCCTACGAGCAGTACTTC.

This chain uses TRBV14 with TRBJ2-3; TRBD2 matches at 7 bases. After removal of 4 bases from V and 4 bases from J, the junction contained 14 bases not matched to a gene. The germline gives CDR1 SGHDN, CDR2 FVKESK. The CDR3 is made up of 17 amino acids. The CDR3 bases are TGTGCCAGCAGCCCGGATGATATGGGCGGGGGAGCAGATACGCAGTATTTT. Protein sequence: CASSPDDMGGGADTQYF.

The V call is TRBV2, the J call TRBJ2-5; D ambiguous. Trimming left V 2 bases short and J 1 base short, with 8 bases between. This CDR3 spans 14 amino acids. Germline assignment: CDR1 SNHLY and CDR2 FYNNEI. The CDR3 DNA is TGTGCCAGCAGTGAACCACGGTCCCAAGAGACCCAGTACTTC. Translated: CASSEPRSQETQYF.

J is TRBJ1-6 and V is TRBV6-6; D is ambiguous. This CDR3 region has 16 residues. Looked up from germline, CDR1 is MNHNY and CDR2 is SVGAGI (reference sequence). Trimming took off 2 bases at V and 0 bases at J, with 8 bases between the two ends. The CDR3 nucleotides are TGTGCCAGCAGTTACGGTGAGAGCTCCTATAATTCACCCCTCCACTTT. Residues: CASSYGESSYNSPLHF.